The present entry profiles one T cell receptor beta chain with its context. What it recognizes is unknown. This sample was included in a study of cytomegalovirus exposure and HLA in healthy donors. Background on the study: Sequencing of about 179 million T cells in an earlier analysis found more than 100 million unique TCR beta sequences. The study's findings and limits: Per published reports, the classifier diagnosed cytomegalovirus status with high specificity and sensitivity. Across all donors, roughly uniform sequencing depth was an assumption of the presence/absence analyses.

The PCR made use of 60 Vbeta and 13 Jbeta primers. Clones were read by immunoSEQ multiplex PCR, and TCRdb kept only the in-frame ones, dropping some. The table lists about 120,000 clones, about three quarters of them singletons. CDR1 MGHRA and CDR2 YSYEKL come from the germline V gene. V was clipped by 2 bases and J by 6 bases; unmatched bases: 9. This CDR3 contains 16 residues. The sequence derives from a man aged 25-45 years in good health and CMV-seronegative. This chain connects TRBV4-1 to TRBJ2-2; 7 nucleotides align to TRBD1. Sequences were obtained from PBMCs. The CDR3 loop is CASSQRQGQQSGELFF. As DNA, the CDR3 is TGCGCCAGCAGCCAACGACAGGGACAGCAATCCGGGGAGCTGTTTTTT.